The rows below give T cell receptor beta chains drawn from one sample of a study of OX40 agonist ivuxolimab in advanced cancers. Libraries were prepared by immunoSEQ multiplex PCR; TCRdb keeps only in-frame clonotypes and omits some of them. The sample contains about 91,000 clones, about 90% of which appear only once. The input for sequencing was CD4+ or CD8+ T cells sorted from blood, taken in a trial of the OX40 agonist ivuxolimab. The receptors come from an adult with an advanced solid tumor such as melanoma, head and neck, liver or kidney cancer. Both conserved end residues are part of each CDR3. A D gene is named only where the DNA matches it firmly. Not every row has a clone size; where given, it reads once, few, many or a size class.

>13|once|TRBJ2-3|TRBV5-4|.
TGTGCCAGCAGCTTGGCAGGACAGCATACGCAGTATTTT
CASSLAGQHTQYF
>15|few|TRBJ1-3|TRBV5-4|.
TGTGCCAGCAGCTTGTCAGGGGTCAACGGAAACACCATATATTTT
CASSLSGVNGNTIYF
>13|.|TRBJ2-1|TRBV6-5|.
TGTGCCAGCTGCCCCGGGGTAGGACGGACGCAGTTCTTC
CASCPGVGRTQFF
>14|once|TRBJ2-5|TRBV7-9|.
TGTGCCAGCAGCGTGGACATCTTCCAAGAGACCCAGTACTTC
CASSVDIFQETQYF
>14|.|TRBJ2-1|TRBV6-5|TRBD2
TGTGCCAGCAGGGGACTAGCGGGAGTCAATGAGCAGTTCTTC
CASRGLAGVNEQFF
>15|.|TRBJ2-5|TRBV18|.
TGTGCCAGCTCACCCCCGGGACTGACTAAAGAGACCCAGTACTTC
CASSPPGLTKETQYF
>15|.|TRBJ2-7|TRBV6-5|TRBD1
TGTGCCAGCAGTTACTACACGGGACAGGGGTACGAGCAGTACTTC
CASSYYTGQGYEQYF
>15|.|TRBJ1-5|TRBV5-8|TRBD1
TGTGCCAGCAGCGGTGGACAGGGGTGGAATCAGCCCCAGCATTTT
CASSGGQGWNQPQHF
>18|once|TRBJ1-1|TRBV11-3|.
TGTGCCAGCAGCTTCGGCGCAAGATTCCCCATCCCGAACACTGAAGCTTTCTTT
CASSFGARFPIPNTEAFF
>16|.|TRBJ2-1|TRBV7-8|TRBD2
TGTGCCAGCAGCCCTATGCCAGCGGGAGGTTACAATGAGCAGTTCTTC
CASSPMPAGGYNEQFF
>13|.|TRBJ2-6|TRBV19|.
TGTGCCAGTAGTATGGGCCGGGCCAACGTCCTGACTTTC
CASSMGRANVLTF
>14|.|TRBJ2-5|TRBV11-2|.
TGTGCCAGCAGCTTACTGGACAGACAAGAGACCCAGTACTTC
CASSLLDRQETQYF
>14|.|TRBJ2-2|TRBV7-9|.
TGTGCCAGCAGCTTACTTTCGTGGGCCGGGGAGCTGTTTTTT
CASSLLSWAGELFF
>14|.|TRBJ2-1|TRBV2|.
TGTGCCAGCAGGAAGGAGAGCTCCTACAATGAGCAGTTCTTC
CASRKESSYNEQFF
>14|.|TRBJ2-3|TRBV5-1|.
TGCGCCAGCAGCTTTCTTCCTAGCACAGATACGCAGTATTTT
CASSFLPSTDTQYF
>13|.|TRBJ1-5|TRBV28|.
TGTGCCAGCAGTTTACTGGGCAATCAGCCCCAGCATTTT
CASSLLGNQPQHF
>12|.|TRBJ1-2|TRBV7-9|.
TGTGCCAGCAGCGCCTCAATAGGCGGCTACACCTTC
CASSASIGGYTF
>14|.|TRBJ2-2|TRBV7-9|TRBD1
TGTGCCAGCAGCAGGACAGGGCTCACCGGGGAGCTGTTTTTT
CASSRTGLTGELFF
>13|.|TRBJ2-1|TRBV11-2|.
TGTGCCAGCAGCTTAGTCAGATACGGTGAGCAGTTCTTC
CASSLVRYGEQFF
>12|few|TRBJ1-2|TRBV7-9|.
TGTGCCAGCAGCTTAGCCTCCTATGGCTACACCTTC
CASSLASYGYTF
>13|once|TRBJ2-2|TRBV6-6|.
TGTGCCAGCCATGGACTTGTTAGCGGGGAGCTGTTTTTT
CASHGLVSGELFF
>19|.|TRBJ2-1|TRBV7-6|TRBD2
TGTGCCAGCAGCGGACGATTGGGGCTAGCGGGAGGGCCGGACAATGAGCAGTTCTTC
CASSGRLGLAGGPDNEQFF
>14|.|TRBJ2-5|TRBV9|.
TGTGCCAGCAGCGTAGGACAGACTAAAGAGACCCAGTACTTC
CASSVGQTKETQYF
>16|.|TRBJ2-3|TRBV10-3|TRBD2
TGTGCCATCAGTGTGGGCCTAGCGGGAGGGGTGGATACGCAGTATTTT
CAISVGLAGGVDTQYF
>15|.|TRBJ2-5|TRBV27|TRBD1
TGTGCCAGCTCCCGAGGGACAGGGGTCATGGAGACCCAGTACTTC
CASSRGTGVMETQYF